This TCR beta chain was obtained from a study of T cells in Graves' hyperthyroidism and ophthalmopathy. Findings of the study overall: Also found in blood were most expanded thyroid clonotypes above 0.001.

Template material for amplifying TCR beta CDR3 regions consisted of RNA transcripts. The HTBI primer set drove a first-round RT-PCR of the TCR CDR3. TCRdb recomputed calls from the multiplex PCR reads with MiXCR, one row per CDR3 protein. The table has roughly 640,000 distinct CDR3 sequences, more than 15% seen once. Patients affected by ophthalmopathy presented a Clinical Activity Score of at least 3, a NOSPECS grade of at least 4, and disease duration below 3 months. The PBMCs were sourced from fresh peripheral blood (about 10 ml). This clonotype has a count of ten or more. Antigen unknown. This CDR3 contains 13 residues. V lost 4 bases to trimming and J lost 4 bases; unmatched junction nucleotides: 5. The germline CDR1 and CDR2 sequences are SGHRS and YFSETQ.

The chain recombines TRBV5-1 with TRBJ2-7, with 7 bases fitting TRBD1. Sequenced material: blood. The receptor was derived from a woman in her 40s with Graves' ophthalmopathy. CDR3 coding DNA: TGCGCCAGCAGCACACAGACAGGGTACGAGCAGTACTTC. This encodes CASSTQTGYEQYF.